Reported below is one T cell receptor beta chain. The sample comes from a study of patients and donors after allogeneic stem cell transplantation. CDR1 and CDR2 (germline): DFQATT, SNEGSKA (reference sequence). The CDR3 sequence is 13 residues long. TCRdb recomputed calls from the RT-PCR reads with MiXCR, one row per CDR3 protein. The sample includes hundreds of thousands of distinct CDR3 sequences, 16% of them seen just once. This clonotype originated in a human donor who was either an allogeneic HSCT recipient or a stem cell or donor lymphocyte infusion donor (not recorded which). It is not recorded whose cells these are; they may come from a transplant donor. The V gene is TRBV20-1, the J gene TRBJ1-1, with D possibly matching TRBD1 (6 bases). Sequencing was carried out using blood, either unsorted or a sorted T cell fraction (not recorded which). CDR3 coding DNA: TGCAGCGGCAAAGGACAGATGAACACTGAAGCTTTCTTT. It translates to CSGKGQMNTEAFF.